This T cell receptor (beta chain) is from a study of blood T cell repertoires in COVID-19. Germline-derived CDR1 and CDR2 are KGHDR and SFDVKD. Trimming took off 4 bases at V and 2 bases at J, with 11 bases between the two ends. The CDR3 contains 14 residues. Authors' processing steps: Estimated nucleated cell counts came from reference gene primer amplification. The repertoire was sequenced with immunoSEQ multiplex PCR; TCRdb's copy has only in-frame clones and lacks some. V and J calls and clone size are as listed in that table; D and trimming were resolved from the DNA. This table has some 230,000 clones, 70% to 90% appearing once.

The clonotype comes from a man in his forties or fifties who had recovered from COVID-19. Sequencing was performed on peripheral blood. The chain links TRBV24-1 to TRBJ2-7; D perhaps matches TRBD1 (5 bases). This CDR3 is CATSESRVPYEQYF. CDR3 bases: TGTGCCACCAGTGAATCCAGGGTTCCCTACGAGCAGTACTTC.